These 2 T cell receptor beta chains were sequenced from one sample in a study of T cell changes during pregnancy in multiple sclerosis. The method was immunoSEQ multiplex PCR; TCRdb's version includes in-frame clones alone and lacks a portion of them. The table records about 70,000 clones, less than 95% of them present only once. The sequencing used peripheral blood, collected in the third trimester of pregnancy. Receptor source: a female donor with multiple sclerosis, enrolled in a pregnancy study.

The rearrangement links TRBV13 to TRBJ1-6, with D maybe TRBD1 (5 bases). The CDR3 runs to 16 residues. Trimming stripped 5 bases from V and 4 bases from J, with 15 bases between. Germline values: CDR1 PRHDT, CDR2 FYEKMQ (reference sequence). CDR3 sequence reads: CASSSRDFNYNSPLHF. The CDR3, as DNA: TGTGCCAGCAGCAGCCGGGACTTCAATTATAATTCACCCCTCCACTTT.

The chain uses TRBV9 and TRBJ1-2, with 7 bases lining up with TRBD1. This CDR3 has 13 amino acids. The ends lost 7 bases at V and 2 bases at J; junction bases unmatched: 5. CDR1 is SGDLS and CDR2 is YYNGEE in the germline V gene. DNA of the CDR3: TGTGCCAGCCGCGACAGGGTCAACTATGGCTACACCTTC. This encodes CASRDRVNYGYTF.